Following are 30 T cell receptor beta chains from one sample sequenced in a study of T cell repertoires in cytomegalovirus infection. The antigens for these receptors are not known. One entry per CDR3 protein, called by TCRdb with MiXCR from the reads. The sample has about 900,000 distinct CDR3 sequences, less than 40% seen once. The sample here was cultured CD8+ T cells from PBMCs, taken from culture after CMV antigen stimulation. The receptor source for this set is a human donor in good health (CMV status not recorded). Some clones in this sample may be carry-over from other donors' samples.

The chain has TRBV24-1 and TRBJ1-2, with no clear D. The CDR3 contains 12 residues. Trimming removed 1 base from V and 6 bases from J, with 5 bases in between. Germline loops: CDR1 KGHDR, CDR2 SFDVKD. The CDR3 region is CATSDFEDGYTF. The CDR3, as DNA: TGTGCCACCAGTGATTTTGAGGATGGCTACACCTTC.

This chain links TRBV9 with TRBJ1-2; tentatively, D is TRBD1 (6 bases). Germline CDR1 SGDLS, CDR2 YYNGEE. V lost 0 bases and J 8 bases, leaving 14 bases between the germline ends. The CDR3 length is 14 residues. As DNA, the CDR3 is TGTGCCAGCAGCGTAGGGGGGGCAAACGGCGGCTACACCTTC. Protein sequence: CASSVGGANGGYTF.

This clonotype was picked up a small number of times. The chain couples TRBV20-1 to TRBJ1-1, with D unresolved. The length of the CDR3 is 16 residues. V lost 2 bases and J 1 base, leaving 17 bases between the germline ends. Germline V gives CDR1 DFQATT, CDR2 SNEGSKA (reference sequence). The CDR3 coding sequence is TGCAGTGCTAGATCAAGGGTCCTACCACCGAACACTGAAGCTTTCTTT. Its translation is CSARSRVLPPNTEAFF.

This chain connects TRBV27 to TRBJ2-1; 9 bases are shared with TRBD2. Germline assignment: CDR1 MNHEY and CDR2 SMNVEV (reference sequence). V lost 10 bases and J lost 7; bases outside the gene matches: 11. This CDR3 comprises 14 residues. CDR3 nucleotide sequence: TGTGCCACTGCAGTGATAGCGGGGGTGAATGAGCAGTTCTTC. This gives the protein CATAVIAGVNEQFF.

V gene TRBV20-1 combines with J gene TRBJ1-1; D is possibly TRBD1 (5 bases). The CDR3 length is 12 residues. The germline V gene has CDR1 DFQATT and CDR2 SNEGSKA (reference sequence). V was trimmed by 3 bases and J by 2 bases, leaving 7 bases between them. The CDR3 DNA is TGCAGTGCTAGGGGGGTAAACACTGAAGCTTTCTTT. Translating gives CSARGVNTEAFF.

This chain connects TRBV5-8 to TRBJ2-1; 10 bases align to TRBD2. This CDR3 has 17 amino acids. From germline, CDR1 is SGHTS and CDR2 YDEGEE. Trimming at V came to 2 bases and at J to 3 bases, leaving 8 bases not matched to a gene. The CDR3 DNA sequence: TGTGCCAGCAGCTTACGAACTAGCGGGGCGGTCTACAATGAGCAGTTCTTC. It specifies CASSLRTSGAVYNEQFF.

This sequence joins TRBV20-1 and TRBJ1-3; D unresolved. Trimming took off 5 bases at V and 0 bases at J, with 14 bases between the two ends. Germline lookup yields CDR1 DFQATT and CDR2 SNEGSKA (reference sequence). CDR3 length equals 15 residues. In DNA form, the CDR3 reads TGCAGTGCTGCAGATTTCATAAACTCTGGAAACACCATATATTTT. Its translation is CSAADFINSGNTIYF.

Concerning this clonotype itself: A single base separates this from a much larger clone, so it may be a read error. The V and J genes are TRBV7-2 and TRBJ2-2; D perhaps matches TRBD2 (7 bases). The CDR3 covers 16 residues. Germline V gene data show CDR1 as SGHTA and CDR2 as FQGNSA. V lost 1 base and J lost 9, with 18 bases in between. In nucleotides, the CDR3 is TGTGCCAGCAGCTTAGTGAAGGGGGGGCCCCCCAGGGAGCTGTTTTTT. Protein product: CASSLVKGGPPRELFF.

This clonotype was observed a few times. The genes are TRBV12-3 or TRBV12-4 and TRBJ2-5, with 13 nucleotides matching TRBD2. Trimming cost V 5 bases and J 4 bases; bases outside gene matches: 4. This CDR3 is 15 amino acids long. Written as DNA, the CDR3 is TGTGCCAGCAGTACACTAGCGGGGGGGCGAGAGACCCAGTACTTC. Its protein product is CASSTLAGGRETQYF.

At least ten counts were recorded for this clonotype. The chain links TRBV28 to TRBJ1-2; D might be TRBD1 (6 bases). Trimming took off 5 bases at V and 1 base at J, with 14 bases between the two ends. The V gene's germline CDR1 is MDHEN and CDR2 SYDVKM. The CDR3 is made up of 15 amino acids. The CDR3 loop is CASSGGHTLNYGYTF. The CDR3, as DNA: TGTGCCAGCAGTGGGGGGCATACCCTTAACTATGGCTACACCTTC.

About this clonotype itself: Compared with germline, one end of the junction differs, possibly owing to a read error. V gene TRBV6-4 combines with J gene TRBJ2-3, with D hard to call. The CDR3 loop spans 15 amino acids. Germline CDR1 and CDR2: MRHNA and SNTAGT. The CDR3 is CASSDSIRPTDRQYF. CDR3 DNA: TGTGCCAGCAGTGACTCGATCAGGCCCACAGATAGGCAGTATTTT.

The CDR3 here is CAVFPNPGGIGTEAFF. The CDR3 DNA follows: TGTGCCGTTTTTCCAAACCCAGGGGGCATCGGCACTGAAGCTTTCTTT. The chain employs TRBV12-3 or TRBV12-4 and TRBJ1-1, with TRBD1 matching over 8 bases. The CDR3 sequence is 16 residues long. V shed 11 bases and J 4 bases; nucleotides not matched to a gene: 18.

This clonotype was counted many times. The rearrangement links TRBV7-6 to TRBJ2-1; no definite D call. Trimming took off 1 base at V and 9 bases at J, with 10 bases between the two ends. CDR1 is SGHVS, CDR2 FNYEAQ, per germline. The CDR3 runs 13 residues. The CDR3 loop is CASSLEGPFEQFF. DNA for the CDR3: TGTGCCAGCAGCTTAGAGGGCCCGTTTGAGCAGTTCTTC. Full variable domain (outside the CDR3, taken from reference TRBV7-6 and TRBJ2-1): GAGVSQSPRYKVTKRGQDVALRCDPISGHVSLYWYRQALGQGPEFLTYFNYEAQQDKSGLPNDRFSAERPEGSISTLTIQRTEQRDSAMYRCASSLEGPFEQFFGPGTRLTVL.

J is TRBJ2-4 and V is TRBV6-5; the match to TRBD2 covers 7 bases. The CDR3 consists of 15 residues. Germline V lookup: CDR1 MNHEY, CDR2 SVGAGI. V trimming: 7 bases; J trimming: 5 bases; junction bases outside the gene matches: 11. Here the CDR3 reads CASIRGSAGENIQYF. In DNA, the CDR3 is TGTGCCAGCATCCGGGGCTCCGCGGGGGAAAACATTCAGTACTTC.

The chain combines TRBV5-6 with TRBJ2-7; D is tentatively TRBD1 or TRBD2 (6 bases each). V gave up 0 bases and J gave up 4 bases, with 17 bases separating them. This CDR3 has 16 residues. The germline V gene encodes CDR1 SGHDT and CDR2 YYEEEE. The CDR3 coding sequence is TGTGCCAGCAGCTTGGCGACAGGCATGGGAGGATACGAGCAGTACTTC. Its translation: CASSLATGMGGYEQYF.

This clonotype turned up a few times. The chain is built from TRBV7-2 and TRBJ1-2, with D perhaps matching TRBD1 (5 bases). Germline loops: CDR1 SGHTA, CDR2 FQGNSA. Trimming shortened V by 7 bases and J by 8 bases, and 14 bases separated the two germline ends. The CDR3 totals 12 residues. The CDR3 nucleotides read TGTGCCAGCACCATCGGGGCTCAAGGCTACACCTTC. The encoded protein is CASTIGAQGYTF.

V usage is TRBV20-1 and J usage is TRBJ2-3; 11 nucleotides line up with TRBD2. J lost 2 bases, V lost 0 bases, and 7 bases had no gene match. The CDR3 loop spans 17 amino acids. CDR1 is DFQATT, CDR2 SNEGSKA, per germline (reference sequence). CDR3 in DNA: TGCAGTGCTAGAGATTCCGAACTAGCGGGGGACACAGATACGCAGTATTTT. Translated, it gives CSARDSELAGDTDTQYF.

This clonotype was seen a handful of times. The gene calls are TRBV18 and TRBJ2-3, with D possibly called TRBD1 or TRBD2 (5 bases each). This CDR3 has 14 residues. Germline V gene data show CDR1 as KGHSH and CDR2 as LQKENI. Trimming removed 8 bases at V and 2 bases at J, with 14 bases between. The CDR3 nucleotides read TGTGCCAGCCATCGGGACGGACCCACAGATACGCAGTATTTT. This translates into CASHRDGPTDTQYF.

This clonotype was observed a handful of times. This chain connects TRBV6-6 to TRBJ1-5; D is undetermined. The germline V and J ends were trimmed by 5 bases and 0 bases, with 8 bases remaining between them. Looked up from germline, CDR1 is MNHNY and CDR2 is SVGAGI (reference sequence). The CDR3 is made up of 14 amino acids. CDR3 in DNA: TGTGCCAGCAGTAACGGTTATAGCAATCAGCCCCAGCATTTT. It translates to CASSNGYSNQPQHF.

The sample holds a few counts of this clonotype. The gene calls are TRBV6-5 and TRBJ2-5; maybe TRBD2 (6 bases). With 0 bases removed from V and 0 bases from J, the gap between germline ends came to 14 bases. CDR3 size: 17 residues. CDR1 and CDR2 from the germline V gene are MNHEY and SVGAGI. CDR3 region: CASSYSNLGRYQETQYF. CDR3 nucleotides: TGTGCCAGCAGTTACTCGAATTTAGGGAGGTACCAAGAGACCCAGTACTTC.

The gene calls are TRBV6-1 and TRBJ2-1; 9 bases match TRBD1. The CDR3 is made up of 15 amino acids. J lost 8 bases, V lost 2 bases, and 7 bases had no gene match. Germline V lookup: CDR1 MNHNS, CDR2 SASEGT. As DNA, the CDR3 is TGTGCCAGCAGTGAATTGACAGGGGGGTTCGATGAGCAGTTCTTC. Protein: CASSELTGGFDEQFF.

The CDR3 region is CASSPDYRGGTEAFF. The CDR3 DNA reads as TGTGCCAGCAGCCCCGATTACAGGGGAGGAACTGAAGCTTTCTTT. V gene TRBV6-5 combines with J gene TRBJ1-1; TRBD1 aligns across 7 bases. The V gene's germline CDR1 is MNHEY and CDR2 SVGAGI. Unmatched junction bases numbered 12, after V lost 6 bases and J lost 5 bases. CDR3 length equals 15 residues.

This clonotype has at least ten counts. The chain joins TRBV6-5 to TRBJ2-1; TRBD2 is a possible D gene (5 bases). V shed 0 bases and J shed 3 bases, with 9 bases lying between them. The CDR3 sequence is 15 residues long. Germline-derived CDR1 and CDR2 are MNHEY and SVGAGI. CDR3: CASSYSSGDYNEQFF. CDR3 bases: TGTGCCAGCAGTTACTCGAGCGGTGACTACAATGAGCAGTTCTTC.

In this sample, this clonotype turned up many times. The V gene is TRBV7-8, the J gene TRBJ2-1, with TRBD2 matching over 7 bases. This CDR3 spans 17 amino acids. V lost 0 bases to trimming and J lost 7 bases; unmatched junction nucleotides: 12. Germline CDR1 SGHVS, CDR2 FQNEAQ. Written as DNA, the CDR3 is TGTGCCAGCAGCTTAGCGCGGGGCGGGAGCCCTATGAATGAGCAGTTCTTC. This encodes CASSLARGGSPMNEQFF. Variable domain in full (rest from reference TRBV7-8 and TRBJ2-1): GAGVSQSPRYKVAKRGQDVALRCDPISGHVSLFWYQQALGQGPEFLTYFQNEAQLDKSGLPSDRFFAERPEGSVSTLKIQRTQQEDSAVYLCASSLARGGSPMNEQFFGPGTRLTVL.

This clonotype was counted at least ten times. The V call is TRBV7-9, the J call TRBJ2-1; 7 nucleotides match TRBD2. CDR1 is SEHNR and CDR2 is FQNEAQ in the germline V gene (reference sequence). Trimming at V came to 3 bases and at J to 9 bases, leaving 8 bases not matched to a gene. The CDR3 runs 14 residues. The CDR3 spells CASSLVGGLGEQFF. CDR3 nucleotides: TGTGCCAGCAGCTTGGTGGGGGGGTTGGGTGAGCAGTTCTTC.

J is TRBJ2-2 and V is TRBV11-2; D possibly corresponds to TRBD2 (7 bases). Germline assignment: CDR1 SGHAT and CDR2 FQNNGV. The CDR3 loop spans 15 amino acids. V was clipped by 3 bases and J by 7 bases, with 15 bases between them. CDR3 residues: CASSLRGGRSGELFF. The CDR3 nucleotides are TGTGCCAGCAGCTTGAGGGGGGGCCGCAGCGGGGAGCTGTTTTTT.

The chain joins TRBV11-3 to TRBJ2-1; TRBD2 is a possible D gene (6 bases). Trimming took off 5 bases at V and 2 bases at J, with 19 bases between the two ends. CDR3 length: 17 amino acids. The germline V gene has CDR1 SGHNT and CDR2 YENEEA. CDR3 sequence: CASSLNLAGGTYNEQFF. The CDR3 DNA reads TGTGCCAGCAGCCTGAACCTGGCCGGGGGAACCTACAATGAGCAGTTCTTC.

Only a few counts were recorded for this clonotype. DNA for the CDR3: TGTGCCACCCATATAGGTGACAATGAGCAGTTCTTC. Its translation: CATHIGDNEQFF. This chain connects TRBV6-1 to TRBJ2-1, with D unresolved. The length of the CDR3 is 12 residues. The germline gives CDR1 MNHNS, CDR2 SASEGT. V lost 10 bases, J lost 5 bases, and 12 bases lay in between.

This chain uses TRBV3-1 with TRBJ2-1; D perhaps matches TRBD1 (5 bases). Germline V gives CDR1 LGHDT, CDR2 YNNKEL (reference sequence). V shed 0 bases and J shed 3 bases, with 18 bases lying between them. The CDR3 loop spans 18 amino acids. The CDR3 bases are TGTGCCAGCAGCCAAGATAAAAGGGGCCTCGTTCTCTACAATGAGCAGTTCTTC. Its translation is CASSQDKRGLVLYNEQFF.

The J gene is TRBJ2-3, the V gene TRBV28, with D hard to call. This CDR3 is 14 amino acids long. Per germline, CDR1 MDHEN and CDR2 SYDVKM. The ends were cut back, 10 bases at V and 1 base at J, with 15 bases in the middle. CDR3 residues: CATNSDRGTDTQYF. In nucleotides, the CDR3 is TGTGCCACAAATTCCGATCGAGGCACAGATACGCAGTATTTT.